The T cell receptor (beta chain) described here comes from a study of CD8+ T cells in alopecia areata. Whole-study results and caveats: Clonality in lesional scalp, especially alopecia totalis/universalis, exceeded that of normal scalp.

This clone was counted only a few times. Its antigen is not identified. cDNA prepared by RNA extraction and subsequent reverse transcription served as the template for sequencing. TCRdb keeps only in-frame clones here, not all; method: immunoSEQ multiplex PCR. Here the sample spans approximately 66,000 clones, roughly three fifths being singletons. The TCR comes from a human donor with alopecia areata. This specimen consisted of CD8+ T cells sorted from blood, obtained at week 0.

CDR3 in amino acids: CASSVDSTDTQYF. The CDR3 DNA reads as TGTGCCAGCAGCGTAGACAGCACAGATACGCAGTATTTT. This chain connects TRBV9 to TRBJ2-3; D is ambiguous. Germline lookup yields CDR1 SGDLS and CDR2 YYNGEE. The length of the CDR3 is 13 residues. V gave up 0 bases and J gave up 0 bases, with 2 bases separating them.